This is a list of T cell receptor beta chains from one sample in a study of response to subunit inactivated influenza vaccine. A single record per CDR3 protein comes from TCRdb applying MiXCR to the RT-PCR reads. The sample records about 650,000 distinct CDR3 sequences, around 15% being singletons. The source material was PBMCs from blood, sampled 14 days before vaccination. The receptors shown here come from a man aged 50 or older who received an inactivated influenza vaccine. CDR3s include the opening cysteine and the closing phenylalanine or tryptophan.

CSALPPGNEQFF | TRBJ2-1 | TRBV20-1
CASRLSGGSQETQYF | TRBJ2-5 | TRBV5-1
CASSLEYSRHNEQFF | TRBJ2-1 | TRBV7-6
CSASQPTRNTEAFF | TRBJ1-1 | TRBV20-1
CASSLTSTGAHSYEQYF | TRBJ2-7 | TRBV5-1
CASSSPSGSTDTQYF | TRBJ2-3 | TRBV7-9
CASTSHSSYNEQFF | TRBJ2-1 | TRBV7-2
CASSLSPTGAQETQYF | TRBJ2-5 | TRBV5-1
CASSPHQTGELFF | TRBJ2-2 | TRBV7-9
CSVGQGGYTF | TRBJ1-2 | TRBV29-1
CAITPTGDKETQYF | TRBJ2-5 | TRBV10-3
CSARDPGGQETQYF | TRBJ2-5 | TRBV20-1
CSASPRASTDTQYF | TRBJ2-3 | TRBV20-1
CASSTDGGAEQYF | TRBJ2-7 | TRBV6-1
CATSRDRGSSNYGYTF | TRBJ1-2 | TRBV15
CASSLGGSVRNEQFF | TRBJ2-1 | TRBV12-3/TRBV12-4
CASSLDSGRDTQYF | TRBJ2-3 | TRBV11-3
CASSPGQSDTQYF | TRBJ2-3 | TRBV19
CASSLDPGRTDTQYF | TRBJ2-3 | TRBV7-9
CASSRRETQYF | TRBJ2-5 | TRBV12-3/TRBV12-4
CASSLLAGGLHNEQFF | TRBJ2-1 | TRBV5-1
CASSPRRDRYSPLHF | TRBJ1-6 | TRBV18
CATSDPGTSADTQYF | TRBJ2-3 | TRBV24-1
CASSRSQAMGYNEQFF | TRBJ2-1 | TRBV11-2
CASSQERFEGAGGYTF | TRBJ1-2 | TRBV14
CSARPGGASRNEQFF | TRBJ2-1 | TRBV20-1
CASSLALGRIYEQYF | TRBJ2-7 | TRBV7-2
CASSRAPVGYGYTF | TRBJ1-2 | TRBV4-1
CTSREAVYYNEQFF | TRBJ2-1 | TRBV1
CASSPAGQGSGELFF | TRBJ2-2 | TRBV19
CASSLTPEETQYF | TRBJ2-5 | TRBV7-2
CSARDVGTEAFF | TRBJ1-1 | TRBV20-1
CSTRPDIFGEQFF | TRBJ2-1 | TRBV29-1
CASSPANGANVLTF | TRBJ2-6 | TRBV5-1
CAWSDTGTGKYEQFF | TRBJ2-1 | TRBV30
CATLKGNTEAFF | TRBJ1-1 | TRBV25-1
CATSDQTSLHGELFF | TRBJ2-2 | TRBV24-1
CASSIRTNTGELFF | TRBJ2-2 | TRBV19
CASTRDIGSAGELFF | TRBJ2-2 | TRBV6-1
CASSTIDGAEREKLFF | TRBJ1-4 | TRBV7-9
CASRPTGSYEPQHF | TRBJ1-5 | TRBV12-3/TRBV12-4
CASSYGTVTNNEQFF | TRBJ2-1 | TRBV6-5
CASSQVFRDGHGYTF | TRBJ1-2 | TRBV4-2
CASSYSMGLAGGDTQYF | TRBJ2-3 | TRBV6-5
CASRTASGFSEQYF | TRBJ2-7 | TRBV12-3/TRBV12-4
CASSQEWDSGYEQYF | TRBJ2-7 | TRBV4-3
CASSQEVWQNTEAFF | TRBJ1-1 | TRBV4-2
CASSPSSGSFSMNEQFF | TRBJ2-1 | TRBV12-3/TRBV12-4
CSVEFSGQGDETQYF | TRBJ2-5 | TRBV29-1
CASSQRYQETQYF | TRBJ2-5 | TRBV3-1
CASSPGWNEQFF | TRBJ2-1 | TRBV7-2
CSVRTGGRDEQFF | TRBJ2-1 | TRBV29-1
CASSQDSFGSGANVLTF | TRBJ2-6 | TRBV4-2
CASSFDGRGWSTDTQYF | TRBJ2-3 | TRBV12-3/TRBV12-4
CASSLLWVSGKNYNEQFF | TRBJ2-1 | TRBV27
CASSYQRDREWDGYTF | TRBJ1-2 | TRBV6-5
CSVARGTEAFF | TRBJ1-1 | TRBV29-1
CASSQGLNRRPNQPQHF | TRBJ1-5 | TRBV4-3
CAIRDRLHQETQYF | TRBJ2-5 | TRBV4-2